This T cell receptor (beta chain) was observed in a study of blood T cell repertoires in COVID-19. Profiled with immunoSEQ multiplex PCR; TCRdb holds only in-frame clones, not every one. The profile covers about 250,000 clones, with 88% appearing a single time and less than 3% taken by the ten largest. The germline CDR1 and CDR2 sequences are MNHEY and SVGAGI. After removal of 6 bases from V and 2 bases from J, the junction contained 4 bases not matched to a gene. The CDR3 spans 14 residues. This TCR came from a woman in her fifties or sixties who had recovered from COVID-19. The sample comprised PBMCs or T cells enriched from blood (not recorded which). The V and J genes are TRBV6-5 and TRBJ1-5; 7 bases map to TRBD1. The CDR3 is CASSADRGNQPQHF. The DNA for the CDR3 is TGTGCCAGCAGCGCAGACAGGGGCAATCAGCCCCAGCATTTT.